Listed here are 21 T cell receptor beta chains from one sample, sequenced in a study of coeliac disease. Profiled with immunoSEQ multiplex PCR; TCRdb holds only in-frame clones, not every one. The sample has approximately 4,000 clones, around 63% seen once. Material for sequencing was lymphocytes from the gut lamina propria. The origin of the receptors is a man in his 70s without celiac disease.

This clone counts as medium-sized. The chain uses TRBV27 and TRBJ1-4, with D perhaps TRBD1 (6 bases). V lost 4 bases to trimming and J lost 8 bases, with 14 bases between them. From germline, CDR1 is MNHEY and CDR2 SMNVEV (reference sequence). CDR3 length: 14 residues. In DNA, the CDR3 is TGTGCCAGCAGTTCACAGGGTTTTGGCGAAAAACTGTTTTTT. Amino acid sequence: CASSSQGFGEKLFF.

The CDR3 spells CSVGRPSGSGELFF. The CDR3 coding sequence is TGCAGCGTTGGGAGACCAAGCGGTAGCGGGGAGCTGTTTTTT. The gene calls are TRBV29-1 and TRBJ2-2, with a possible D match to TRBD2 (5 bases). This CDR3 is built from 14 residues. V was shortened by 4 bases and J by 7 bases, with 16 bases between the two germline ends. Germline V gene sequence: CDR1 SQVTM, CDR2 ANQGSEA.

This chain links TRBV5-4 with TRBJ1-2; D uncertain. V was clipped by 3 bases and J by 5 bases, with 11 bases between them. The CDR3 runs to 13 residues. Looked up from germline, CDR1 is SGHNT and CDR2 is YYREEE (reference sequence). The CDR3 DNA is TGTGCCAGCAGCTCGCAATCACTTTATGGCTACACCTTC. Translation gives CASSSQSLYGYTF.

By share, this clone counts as large. The chain links TRBV28 to TRBJ2-4; tentatively, D is TRBD1 (6 bases). Germline V gives CDR1 MDHEN, CDR2 SYDVKM. Trimming cost V 3 bases and J 10 bases, with 13 bases left between them. The length of the CDR3 is 13 residues. The CDR3 spells CASSFASGQIQYF. In nucleotides, the CDR3 is TGTGCCAGCAGTTTTGCCTCAGGACAGATTCAGTACTTC.

The CDR3 sequence is CASSMMAGASYEQYF. CDR3 coding DNA: TGTGCCAGTAGTATGATGGCGGGGGCCTCCTACGAGCAGTACTTC. This chain uses TRBV19 with TRBJ2-7, with D possibly TRBD2 on 7 matching bases. Germline V gene sequence: CDR1 LNHDA, CDR2 SQIVND (reference sequence). V dropped 3 bases and J dropped 0 bases, with 12 bases sitting between them. The CDR3 is 15 residues long.

V and J are TRBV18 and TRBJ1-2; D possibly corresponds to TRBD1 (6 bases). The germline V gene has CDR1 KGHSH and CDR2 LQKENI. The CDR3 has 13 amino acids. Trimming removed 6 bases from V and 7 bases from J, with 15 bases in between. The CDR3 sequence is CASSSTGLGGYTF. In nucleotides, the CDR3 is TGTGCCAGCTCGAGTACAGGGCTGGGTGGCTACACCTTC.

V and J are TRBV11-2 and TRBJ1-1, with D possibly matching TRBD1 (6 bases). The CDR3 is made up of 15 amino acids. With 5 bases removed from V and 0 bases from J, the gap between germline ends came to 13 bases. Germline CDR1 is SGHAT and CDR2 is FQNNGV. DNA for the CDR3: TGTGCCAGCAGCCGTGCTGGGACACTGAACACTGAAGCTTTCTTT. Protein product: CASSRAGTLNTEAFF.

The chain recombines TRBV5-1 with TRBJ2-1; D may be TRBD1 (5 bases). The germline V gene has CDR1 SGHRS and CDR2 YFSETQ. With 4 bases removed from V and 7 bases from J, the gap between germline ends came to 9 bases. The CDR3 loop spans 12 amino acids. The chain's CDR3 is CASSIRGNEQFF. In DNA form, the CDR3 reads TGCGCCAGCAGCATAAGGGGTAATGAGCAGTTCTTC.

The rearrangement joins TRBV2 to TRBJ1-1; the D is unclear. Per the germline V gene, CDR1 is SNHLY and CDR2 is FYNNEI. The CDR3 has 14 residues. V lost 2 bases, J lost 8 bases, and 15 bases lay in between. Here the CDR3 DNA reads TGTGCCAGCAGTGAAAGGCCCGTGGGCTCCGAAGCTTTCTTT. Residues: CASSERPVGSEAFF.

Turning to this clone: The junction shows a germline mismatch at one end, possibly a read error. The chain recombines TRBV5-1 with TRBJ1-6; the D gene is possibly TRBD1 (5 bases). The germline V gene has CDR1 SGHRS and CDR2 YFSETQ. CDR3 length: 15 amino acids. DNA of the CDR3: TGCGCCAGCAGCTTGGTTTCGGGGCGGGATTCCCCCCTCCACTTT. Its translation: CASSLVSGRDSPLHF.

This chain connects TRBV10-3 to TRBJ2-3; TRBD2 aligns across 13 bases. Unmatched junction bases numbered 6, after V lost 6 bases and J lost 9 bases. Germline V gene data show CDR1 as ENHRY and CDR2 as SYGVKD. CDR3 size: 14 residues. CDR3 in amino acids: CAIRLAGGGDTQYF. CDR3 nucleotides: TGTGCCATCAGACTAGCGGGGGGGGGTGACACGCAGTATTTT.

The chain uses TRBV28 and TRBJ1-1, with D tentatively TRBD1 (6 bases). Deletions cut 7 bases from V and 2 bases from J, with 20 bases between. Germline values: CDR1 MDHEN, CDR2 SYDVKM. The length of the CDR3 is 16 residues. This chain's CDR3 is CASTLIPGGANTEAFF. The CDR3 coding sequence is TGTGCCAGCACTCTCATTCCGGGGGGCGCTAACACTGAAGCTTTCTTT.

The chain recombines TRBV6-5 with TRBJ1-2; no clear D gene. The CDR3 totals 14 residues. V gave up 4 bases and J gave up 0 bases, with 9 bases separating them. Germline CDR1 and CDR2: MNHEY and SVGAGI. In DNA form, the CDR3 reads TGTGCCAGCAGTTTACGAGAAACTAACTATGGCTACACCTTC. This translates into CASSLRETNYGYTF.

The rearrangement uses TRBV14 and TRBJ2-1; 10 nucleotides align to TRBD2. The ends lost 3 bases at V and 7 bases at J; junction bases unmatched: 9. The CDR3 runs to 16 residues. CDR1 and CDR2 (germline): SGHDN, FVKESK. CDR3 sequence: CASSQDSGGALNEQFF. The CDR3 nucleotides are TGTGCCAGCAGCCAGGACAGCGGGGGGGCCTTGAATGAGCAGTTCTTC.

V gene TRBV4-1 combines with J gene TRBJ2-4, with TRBD1 matching over 7 bases. CDR3 length: 14 residues. After removal of 4 bases from V and 6 bases from J, the junction contained 6 bases not matched to a gene. The germline V gene has CDR1 MGHRA and CDR2 YSYEKL. Here the CDR3 reads CASSPGRGRNIQYF. The CDR3 DNA is TGCGCCAGCAGCCCAGGCAGGGGGAGAAACATTCAGTACTTC.

The chain carries TRBV4-1 and TRBJ1-2, with 7 bases identical to TRBD1. Germline assignment: CDR1 MGHRA and CDR2 YSYEKL. V dropped 1 base and J dropped 1; count of bases not matched to a gene: 3. The CDR3 contains 15 residues. For the CDR3, the DNA is TGCGCCAGCAGCCAAGGGGGACAGAATAACTATGGCTACACCTTC. Protein sequence: CASSQGGQNNYGYTF.

This clone was counted between two and nine times. The chain recombines TRBV7-6 with TRBJ2-7; 9 positions match TRBD1. The V segment lost 2 bases and the J segment 2 bases; nucleotides outside the gene matches: 7. Per the germline V gene, CDR1 is SGHVS and CDR2 is FNYEAQ. The CDR3 sequence is 16 residues long. CDR3 region: CASSLRAGQGAYEQYF. The DNA of the CDR3 is TGTGCCAGCAGCTTACGGGCGGGACAGGGTGCCTACGAGCAGTACTTC.

This clone was seen a few times. The CDR3 sequence: CASSYQPDNSYGYTF. DNA of the CDR3: TGTGCCAGCAGTTATCAACCGGACAACTCCTATGGCTACACCTTC. This sequence joins TRBV27 and TRBJ1-2, with a weak D call TRBD1 (5 bases). The V and J ends lost 4 bases and 4 bases respectively, with 16 bases between them. This CDR3 has 15 residues. Germline CDR1 and CDR2: MNHEY and SMNVEV (reference sequence).

This clone was observed a few times. This chain joins TRBV6-8 and TRBJ1-2, with a possible D match to TRBD1 (5 bases). The germline V gene has CDR1 MNHGY and CDR2 SAAAGT. V lost 9 bases and J lost 2, with 7 bases in between. There are 11 residues in the CDR3. The CDR3 DNA follows: TGTGCCAGTGGGGGGAACTATGGCTACACCTTC. It yields the protein CASGGNYGYTF.

The sample holds one count of this clone. The V call is TRBV29-1, the J call TRBJ2-3, with a tentative D call TRBD1 (5 bases). Between the trimmed V and J ends, which lost 6 bases and 4 bases, there was a span of 11 bases. The CDR3 is 12 residues long. Germline lookup yields CDR1 SQVTM and CDR2 ANQGSEA. The CDR3, as DNA: TGCAGCGTCCAGGGTGTCTCAGATACGCAGTATTTT. Protein: CSVQGVSDTQYF.

The rearrangement uses TRBV29-1 and TRBJ1-2; 7 positions agree with TRBD1. The germline CDR1 and CDR2 sequences are SQVTM and ANQGSEA. The CDR3 covers 13 residues. Trimming at V came to 6 bases and at J to 8 bases, leaving 12 bases not matched to a gene. CDR3: CSVGVQEGGGYTF. The CDR3 nucleotides are TGCAGCGTCGGAGTACAAGAAGGGGGCGGCTACACCTTC.